Presented here are 18 T cell receptor beta chains from one specimen sequenced in a study of CD8+CD57+ T cells in acquired aplastic anemia. Genomic DNA templated the TCR beta VDJ and CDR3 profiling. TCRdb re-called the reads through MiXCR, storing one row per CDR3 protein. The profile shows around 400,000 distinct CDR3 sequences, roughly 68% of them singletons. The sequenced sample consisted of sorted CD4+, CD8+, or CD8+CD57+ T cells (not recorded which) from PBMCs. The receptors here all came from a human donor in good health, serving as a control.

The chain has TRBV5-6 and TRBJ2-2; unclear D gene. V gave up 4 bases and J gave up 5 bases, with 18 bases separating them. The CDR3 runs 16 residues. The germline V gene encodes CDR1 SGHDT and CDR2 YYEEEE. In DNA form, the CDR3 reads TGTGCCAGCAGCGCTTCTTGTTTAGGGCTTACCGGGGAGCTGTTTTTT. As protein: CASSASCLGLTGELFF.

The V call is TRBV20-1, the J call TRBJ1-5; D perhaps matches TRBD1 (5 bases). Germline V gene data show CDR1 as DFQATT and CDR2 as SNEGSKA (reference sequence). Trimming took 7 bases from V and 2 from J, leaving 6 bases between them. CDR3 length: 11 amino acids. The CDR3 DNA reads as TGCAGTGGAGGGGGCAATCAGCCCCAGCATTTT. Protein: CSGGGNQPQHF.

Notes on this clonotype: It is unclear where the CDR3 begins or ends on the DNA, so no DNA is shown, and the CDR3 is as TCRdb lists it. The CDR3 sequence is CASSLGQETQYFGFF. The J gene is TRBJ2-1, the V gene TRBV7-8. Germline CDR1 is SGHVS and CDR2 is FQNEAQ. The CDR3 has 15 amino acids, counting both end residues.

The chain links TRBV29-1 to TRBJ2-7; D ambiguous. V lost 3 bases and J 7 bases, leaving 13 bases between the germline ends. The CDR3 runs to 12 residues. Per the germline V gene, CDR1 is SQVTM and CDR2 is ANQGSEA. CDR3 loop: CSVEVQYQEQYF. The CDR3 DNA follows: TGCAGCGTTGAGGTACAGTATCAGGAGCAGTACTTC.

Comment on this clonotype: The conserved final phenylalanine or tryptophan is absent from the CDR3, which likely points to a read error. No DNA is shown, since the ends of the CDR3 on it are uncertain; the CDR3 is the one TCRdb lists. The chain carries TRBV29-1 and TRBJ1-6; the table names TRBD1, a call not compared with the DNA. The germline V gene encodes CDR1 SQVTM and CDR2 ANQGSEA. The CDR3 is 15 amino acids in total, end residues counted. The CDR3 reads CSALTASYYDYTFGS.

This clonotype showed up many times. The gene calls are TRBV6-5 and TRBJ1-1; D is ambiguous. Germline V gene sequence: CDR1 MNHEY, CDR2 SVGAGI. The CDR3 spans 14 residues. Trimming removed 3 bases from V and 3 bases from J, with 11 bases in between. The CDR3 nucleotides are TGTGCCAGCAGTTATTCCAGGTTTTACACTGAAGCTTTCTTT. Translation: CASSYSRFYTEAFF.

This sequence joins TRBV12-3 or TRBV12-4 and TRBJ1-1; D is possibly TRBD1 (6 bases). Trimming took off 6 bases at V and 7 bases at J, with 15 bases between the two ends. The CDR3 spans 13 residues. In DNA form, the CDR3 reads TGTGCCAGCAGGCCTCCTGGGGGCCGTGAAGCTTTCTTT. Translation: CASRPPGGREAFF.

This chain uses TRBV2 with TRBJ1-2, with 8 bases identical to TRBD1. The CDR3 covers 14 residues. J was trimmed by 3 bases and V by 6 bases; bases with no gene match: 6. Germline values: CDR1 SNHLY, CDR2 FYNNEI. This chain's CDR3 is CASSPTGVDYGYTF. In nucleotides, the CDR3 is TGTGCCAGCAGCCCGACAGGGGTTGACTATGGCTACACCTTC.

Comment on this clonotype: The junction departs from germline at one end; a sequencing error may be responsible. V is TRBV29-1 and J is TRBJ2-1; tentatively, D is TRBD1 (6 bases). CDR3 size: 12 residues. The germline V gene encodes CDR1 SQVTM and CDR2 ANQGSEA. The CDR3 bases are TGCAGCGTTGGAGGTCCTGAACACGGACAGTTCTTT. This encodes CSVGGPEHGQFF.

V usage is TRBV7-9 and J usage is TRBJ1-6, with TRBD1 matching over 8 bases. The CDR3 is made up of 13 amino acids. The V segment lost 3 bases and the J segment 17 bases; nucleotides outside the gene matches: 9. Germline-derived CDR1 and CDR2 are SEHNR and FQNEAQ (reference sequence). The CDR3 reads CASSLDRDWGVHF. In nucleotides, the CDR3 is TGTGCCAGCAGCTTGGACAGGGATTGGGGCGTCCACTTT. Drawing the rest from reference TRBV7-9 and TRBJ1-6, the complete variable domain is DTGVSQNPRHKITKRGQNVTFRCDPISEHNRLYWYRQTLGQGPEFLTYFQNEAQLEKSRLLSDRFSAERPKGSFSTLEIQRTEQGDSAMYLCASSLDRDWGVHFGNGTRLTVT.

This clonotype was counted once. The CDR3 does not end in the conserved phenylalanine or tryptophan, so this is likely a read error. The limits of the CDR3 on the DNA are not certain, so only TCRdb's listed CDR3 is given. The CDR3 sequence: CASSLALSQPNDL. The chain links TRBV7-6 to TRBJ1-5. The CDR3 totals 13 residues, both ends included. In germline, CDR1 is SGHVS, CDR2 FNYEAQ.

This chain uses TRBV15 with TRBJ2-1; 8 nucleotides match TRBD2. With V trimmed by 0 bases and J by 6 bases, 7 bases remained unmatched. CDR3 length: 16 amino acids. Germline CDR1 reads LNHNV; CDR2 reads YYDKDF (reference sequence). The CDR3 reads CATSRDNRGGLNEQFF. For the CDR3, the DNA is TGTGCCACCAGCAGAGATAACCGGGGGGGCCTCAATGAGCAGTTCTTC.

This clonotype was counted a single time. The junction departs from the called germline gene at one end, perhaps through a read error. The rearrangement joins TRBV9 to TRBJ1-2, with 8 bases identical to TRBD1. Germline-derived CDR1 and CDR2 are SGDLS and YYNGEE. The CDR3 runs to 14 residues. The CDR3 protein is CASSVADRALGYSF. CDR3 bases: TGTGCCAGCAGCGTCGCGGACAGGGCGCTCGGTTACTCCTTC.

The V gene is TRBV5-1, the J gene TRBJ2-5, with D maybe TRBD1 (5 bases). Germline assignment: CDR1 SGHRS and CDR2 YFSETQ. This CDR3 contains 14 residues. The germline V and J ends were trimmed by 1 base and 7 bases, with 14 bases remaining between them. The CDR3 nucleotides read TGCGCCAGCAGCTTGCCCACAGTGCAGGGGACCCAGTACTTC. Translating it yields CASSLPTVQGTQYF.

A remark on this clonotype: Since no conserved phenylalanine or tryptophan closes the CDR3, a read error is the likely cause. No DNA is shown, since the ends of the CDR3 on it are uncertain; the CDR3 is the one TCRdb lists. The chain links TRBV2 to TRBJ2-7; the table's D gene call, TRBD2, was not cross checked with the DNA. The CDR3 is 14 amino acids in total, end residues counted. CDR1 is SNHLY, CDR2 FYNNEI, per germline. The CDR3 is CASRGGTGEQDLYP.

Note on this clonotype: At one end, the junction sequence differs from germline, possibly due to a read error. This sequence joins TRBV5-4 and TRBJ2-7; TRBD2 might be the D (5 bases). The CDR3 contains 14 residues. Germline V gene sequence: CDR1 SGHNT, CDR2 YYREEE (reference sequence). The CDR3 nucleotides read TGCGCCAGCGGCAAGACACTGGCCCTCCACGAGCAGTACTTC. This gives the protein CASGKTLALHEQYF.

With regard to this clonotype: This likely comes from a read error, as the CDR3 has no conserved phenylalanine or tryptophan at its end. The DNA is omitted, as the CDR3 cannot be located on it reliably, and the CDR3 follows TCRdb's listing. V gene TRBV7-2 combines with J gene TRBJ2-5; the table names TRBD1, a call not compared with the DNA. Germline V lookup: CDR1 SGHTA, CDR2 FQGNSA. The CDR3 totals 12 residues, both ends included. The CDR3 sequence: CASSPDPTGPAY.

The genes are TRBV20-1 and TRBJ2-3, with TRBD2 matching over 10 bases. The CDR3 extends over 16 amino acids. V shed 5 bases, J shed 1 base, and the junction held 9 bases outside the gene matches. Germline values: CDR1 DFQATT, CDR2 SNEGSKA (reference sequence). CDR3 DNA sequence: TGCAGTGCTCAAAATCCCGGGACTAGCGGCACAGATACGCAGTATTTT. Residues: CSAQNPGTSGTDTQYF.